These T cell receptor beta chains were read from a single sample in a study of human T cells and chemical hapten exposure. TCRdb analysed the RACE reads with MiXCR anew, one entry per CDR3 protein. The sample lists about 160,000 distinct CDR3 sequences, 28% occurring once. This specimen consisted of whole blood, obtained in connection with sensitization to the hapten diphenylcyclopropenone (DPC). Receptor source: a young woman with alopecia areata. Some clones in this sample may be carry-over from other donors' samples. The conserved cysteine and the conserved F or W are not part of the CDR3 here.

length	V	J	CDR3
15	TRBV9	TRBJ2-3	ASSVLTDTSSTDTQY
13	TRBV6-1	TRBJ2-7	ASSYLQGQSYEQY
13	TRBV9	TRBJ2-2	ASSVGGKVGGELF
14	TRBV25-1	TRBJ2-6	ASSGNPGPGANVLT
13	TRBV9	TRBJ2-3	ASSPGTLEADTQY
13	TRBV29-1	TRBJ2-7	SVSAPSGSYYEQY
13	TRBV14	TRBJ2-5	ASSRVRGAQETQY
11	TRBV2	TRBJ2-1	ASSEFVYNEQF
11	TRBV29-1	TRBJ1-4	SAGGGVREKLF
11	TRBV2	TRBJ1-1	ASTRGGGTEAF
11	TRBV10-2	TRBJ1-1	ASSEWANTEAF
12	TRBV9	TRBJ2-3	ASSVEGGGDTQY
12	TRBV5-1	TRBJ2-7	ASRKIGTNYEQY
12	TRBV7-2	TRBJ2-7	ASSLRGSHYEQY
11	TRBV7-9	TRBJ2-3	ASSWVMADTQY
11	TRBV27	TRBJ1-2	ASSSDREYGYT
11	TRBV6-6	TRBJ2-2	ASSRALSGELF
13	TRBV4-1	TRBJ2-5	ASSQEGTGAETQY
11	TRBV7-8	TRBJ1-2	ASSFGPNYGYT
11	TRBV4-3	TRBJ2-4	ASSQVTGGIQY
11	TRBV7-9	TRBJ2-5	ASTPTGTETQY
13	TRBV4-3	TRBJ1-1	ASSQRGMRVTEAF
11	TRBV20-1	TRBJ1-3	SASGGGANTIY
10	TRBV20-1	TRBJ2-3	SARGREDTQY
14	TRBV7-2	TRBJ2-1	ASSFRDRAYYNEQF
14	TRBV9	TRBJ2-7	ASSVAVEPSSYEQY
13	TRBV11-1	TRBJ2-3	ASSSTGGRGDTQY
7	TRBV24-1	TRBJ2-7	ATEHEQY
12	TRBV6-2/TRBV6-3	TRBJ1-6	ASRPVTVDSPLH
14	TRBV4-3	TRBJ2-1	ASSLEISGSWNEQF
13	TRBV5-6	TRBJ2-7	ASSGGPNSPYEQY
14	TRBV20-1	TRBJ2-1	SASYSGAGGYNEQF
14	TRBV29-1	TRBJ1-1	SVEPGFAPMNTEAF
11	TRBV4-3	TRBJ2-5	ASSQYGQETQY
12	TRBV7-9	TRBJ1-2	ASSLEAGLYGYT
11	TRBV27	TRBJ2-7	ASSFLQGLEQY
16	TRBV5-1	TRBJ2-5	ASSPRQGGGLSQETQY
9	TRBV20-1	TRBJ2-5	SASYEETQY
14	TRBV6-2/TRBV6-3	TRBJ2-2	ASSYPPQGYTGELF
12	TRBV18	TRBJ2-7	ASSPEGYSYEQY